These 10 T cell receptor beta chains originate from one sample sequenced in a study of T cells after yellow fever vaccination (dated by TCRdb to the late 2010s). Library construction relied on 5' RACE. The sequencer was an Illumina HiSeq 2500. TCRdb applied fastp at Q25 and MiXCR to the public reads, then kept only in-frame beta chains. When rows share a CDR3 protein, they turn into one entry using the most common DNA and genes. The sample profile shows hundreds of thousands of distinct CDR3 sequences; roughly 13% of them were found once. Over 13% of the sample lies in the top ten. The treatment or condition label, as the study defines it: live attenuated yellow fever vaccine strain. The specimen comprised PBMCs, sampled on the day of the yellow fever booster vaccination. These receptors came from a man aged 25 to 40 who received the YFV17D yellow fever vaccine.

The CDR3 region is CASSLGLRLAGVEEQYF. The CDR3 nucleotides read TGCGCCAGCAGCCTAGGACTTCGACTAGCGGGAGTTGAAGAGCAGTACTTC. V is TRBV5-1 and J is TRBJ2-7; TRBD2 agrees at 12 bases. CDR3 length: 17 residues. Germline loops: CDR1 SGHRS, CDR2 YFSETQ. V trimming: 4 bases; J trimming: 7 bases; junction bases outside the gene matches: 15.

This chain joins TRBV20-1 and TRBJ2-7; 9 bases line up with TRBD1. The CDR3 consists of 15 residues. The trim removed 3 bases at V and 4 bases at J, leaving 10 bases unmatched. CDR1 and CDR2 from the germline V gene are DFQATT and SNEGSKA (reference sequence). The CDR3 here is CSARASGTGYYEQYF. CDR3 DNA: TGCAGTGCTAGGGCTTCCGGGACAGGGTATTACGAGCAGTACTTC.

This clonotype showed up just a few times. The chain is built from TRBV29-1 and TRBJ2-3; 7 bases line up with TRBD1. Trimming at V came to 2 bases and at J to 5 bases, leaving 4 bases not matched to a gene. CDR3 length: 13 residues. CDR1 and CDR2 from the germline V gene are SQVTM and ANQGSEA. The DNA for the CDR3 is TGCAGCGTTGAACGACAGGGATTAGATACGCAGTATTTT. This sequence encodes CSVERQGLDTQYF.

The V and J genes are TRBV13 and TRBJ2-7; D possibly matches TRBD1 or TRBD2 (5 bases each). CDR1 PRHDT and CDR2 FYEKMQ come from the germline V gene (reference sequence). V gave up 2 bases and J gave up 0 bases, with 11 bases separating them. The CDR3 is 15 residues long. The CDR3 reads CASSLTGALSYEQYF. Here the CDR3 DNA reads TGTGCCAGCAGCTTAACCGGGGCGCTCTCCTACGAGCAGTACTTC.

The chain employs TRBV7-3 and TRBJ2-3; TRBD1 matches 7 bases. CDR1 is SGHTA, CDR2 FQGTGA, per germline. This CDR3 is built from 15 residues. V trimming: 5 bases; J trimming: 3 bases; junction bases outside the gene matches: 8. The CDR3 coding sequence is TGTGCCAGCAGCGCATTACAGGGGAGTACAGATACGCAGTATTTT. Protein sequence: CASSALQGSTDTQYF.

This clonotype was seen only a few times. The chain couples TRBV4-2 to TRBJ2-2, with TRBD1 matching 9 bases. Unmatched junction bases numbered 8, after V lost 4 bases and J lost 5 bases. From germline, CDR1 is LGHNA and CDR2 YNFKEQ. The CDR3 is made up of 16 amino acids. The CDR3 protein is CASSRLGQGGTGELFF. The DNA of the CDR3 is TGTGCCAGCAGCCGATTGGGACAGGGAGGAACCGGGGAGCTGTTTTTT.

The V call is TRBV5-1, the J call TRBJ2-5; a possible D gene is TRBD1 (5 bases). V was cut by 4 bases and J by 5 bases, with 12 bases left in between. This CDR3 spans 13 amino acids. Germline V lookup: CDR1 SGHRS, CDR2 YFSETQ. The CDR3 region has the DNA TGCGCCAGCAGCAACAGACAGAGGGAGACCCAGTACTTC. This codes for CASSNRQRETQYF.

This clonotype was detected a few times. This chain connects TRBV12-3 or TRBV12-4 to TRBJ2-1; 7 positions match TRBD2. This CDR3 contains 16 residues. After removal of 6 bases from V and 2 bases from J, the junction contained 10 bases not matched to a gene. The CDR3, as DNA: TGTGCCAGCAGCCGTGTGGAGGGAGGGGCCTACAATGAGCAGTTCTTC. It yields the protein CASSRVEGGAYNEQFF.

The CDR3: CASSPRPHTNEQFF. CDR3 nucleotides: TGTGCCAGCAGCCCCCGTCCCCATACGAATGAGCAGTTCTTC. The chain uses TRBV9 and TRBJ2-1; D gene unclear. The CDR3 runs to 14 residues. Trimming cost V 4 bases and J 7 bases, with 15 bases left between them. Germline values: CDR1 SGDLS, CDR2 YYNGEE.

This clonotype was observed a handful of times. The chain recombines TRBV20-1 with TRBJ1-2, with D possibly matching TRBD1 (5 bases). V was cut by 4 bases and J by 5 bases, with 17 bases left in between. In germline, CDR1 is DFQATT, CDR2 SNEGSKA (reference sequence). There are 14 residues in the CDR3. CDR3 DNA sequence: TGCAGTGCTAAGGGAACAGGAGTGACGTATGGCTACACCTTC. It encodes CSAKGTGVTYGYTF.